This T cell receptor beta chain was documented in a study of Ad26.COV2.S vaccination and SARS-CoV-2 variants. CDR1 MNHEY and CDR2 SMNVEV come from the germline V gene (reference sequence). The CDR3 contains 17 residues. Trimming took off 5 bases at V and 2 bases at J, with 22 bases between the two ends. Profiled with immunoSEQ multiplex PCR; TCRdb holds only in-frame clones, not every one. Of over 400,000 clones in the sample, less than 95% were seen once. Treatment: some 20 received Ad26.COV2.S at low or high dose, single or two shots; roughly five received placebo; per-sample allocation not given. Samples came from day 63 after the first vaccine or placebo injection.

Sequencing was performed on peripheral blood, taken in a trial of Ad26.COV2.S vaccine versus placebo. The chain joins TRBV27 to TRBJ2-7; D is ambiguous. This receptor was identified in a person aged 18-60 years who received the Ad26.COV2.S COVID-19 vaccine or a placebo. CDR3 bases: TGTGCCAGCAGTCCCCCTCCGGTTGCGGTGGTTCCCTACGAGCAGTACTTC. Translation gives CASSPPPVAVVPYEQYF.